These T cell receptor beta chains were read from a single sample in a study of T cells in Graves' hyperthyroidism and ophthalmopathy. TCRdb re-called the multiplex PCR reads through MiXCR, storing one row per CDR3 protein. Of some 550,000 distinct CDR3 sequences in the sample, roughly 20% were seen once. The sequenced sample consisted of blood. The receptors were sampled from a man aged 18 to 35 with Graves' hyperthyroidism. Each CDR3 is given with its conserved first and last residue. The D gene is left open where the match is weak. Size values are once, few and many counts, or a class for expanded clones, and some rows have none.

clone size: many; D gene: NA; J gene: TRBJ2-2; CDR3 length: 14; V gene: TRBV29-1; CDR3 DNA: TGCAGCGTTGAAGGCGGTATGGTCGCCGGGGAGCTGTTTTTT; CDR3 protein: CSVEGGMVAGELFF
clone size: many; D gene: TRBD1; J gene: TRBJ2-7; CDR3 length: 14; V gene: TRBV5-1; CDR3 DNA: TGCGCCAGCAGCATCAGACAGGGGTCTTACGAGCAGTACTTC; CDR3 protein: CASSIRQGSYEQYF
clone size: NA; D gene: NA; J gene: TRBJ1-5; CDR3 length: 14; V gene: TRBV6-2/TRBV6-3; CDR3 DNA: TGTGCCAGCAGGGAGGGGGGGGTCAATCAGCCCCAGCATTTT; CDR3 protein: CASREGGVNQPQHF
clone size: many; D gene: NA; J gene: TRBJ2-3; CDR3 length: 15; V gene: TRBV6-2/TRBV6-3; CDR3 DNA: TGTGCCATTACGGCTAACTCCCCCTCCACAGATACGCAGTATTTT; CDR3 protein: CAITANSPSTDTQYF
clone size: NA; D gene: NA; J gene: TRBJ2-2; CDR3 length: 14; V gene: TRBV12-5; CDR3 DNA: TGTGCTAGTGGTCCTGAAATGAACACCGGGGAGCTGTTTTTT; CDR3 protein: CASGPEMNTGELFF
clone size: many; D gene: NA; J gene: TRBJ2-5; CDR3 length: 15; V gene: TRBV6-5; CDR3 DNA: TGTGCCAGCAGTTTCGACTGGACGGCCGAAGAGACCCAGTACTTC; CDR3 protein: CASSFDWTAEETQYF
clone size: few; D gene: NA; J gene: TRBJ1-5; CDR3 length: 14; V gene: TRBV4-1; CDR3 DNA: TGCGCCAGCAGCCCCGGGGCTACAAATCAGCCCCAGCATTTT; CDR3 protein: CASSPGATNQPQHF
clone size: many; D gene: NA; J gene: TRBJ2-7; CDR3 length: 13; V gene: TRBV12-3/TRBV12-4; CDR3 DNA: TGTGCCAGCAGTTTTAGGGCAGACTACGAGCAGTACTTC; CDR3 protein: CASSFRADYEQYF
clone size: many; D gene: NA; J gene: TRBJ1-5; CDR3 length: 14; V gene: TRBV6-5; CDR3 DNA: TGTGCCAGCATTTTCACTGATAGCAATCAGCCCCAGCATTTT; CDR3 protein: CASIFTDSNQPQHF
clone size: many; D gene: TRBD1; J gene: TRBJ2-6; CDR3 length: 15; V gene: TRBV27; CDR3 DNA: TGTGCCAGCAGTTGGACAGGGGCAGGGGCCAACGTCCTGACTTTC; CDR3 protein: CASSWTGAGANVLTF
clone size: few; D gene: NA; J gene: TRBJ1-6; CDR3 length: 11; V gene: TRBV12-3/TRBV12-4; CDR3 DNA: TGTGCCAGCAGTTTAGCGGGCCCCCTCCACTTT; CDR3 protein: CASSLAGPLHF
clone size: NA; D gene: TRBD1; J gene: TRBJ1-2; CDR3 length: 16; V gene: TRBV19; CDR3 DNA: TGTGCCAGTAGCCTCGGACAGGGACAGTCGCTTGATGGCTACACCTTC; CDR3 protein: CASSLGQGQSLDGYTF
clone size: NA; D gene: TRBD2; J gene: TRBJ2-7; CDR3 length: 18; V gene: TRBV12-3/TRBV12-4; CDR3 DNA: TGTGCCAGCAGTTTGCCCCGGACTAGCTTAGCCAGGTCGGGCGAGCAGTACTTC; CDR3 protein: CASSLPRTSLARSGEQYF
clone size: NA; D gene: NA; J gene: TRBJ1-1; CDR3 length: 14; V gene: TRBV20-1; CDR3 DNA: TGCAGTGCGCGGGAGGGAGGTGTGAACACTGAAGCTTTCTTT; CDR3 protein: CSAREGGVNTEAFF
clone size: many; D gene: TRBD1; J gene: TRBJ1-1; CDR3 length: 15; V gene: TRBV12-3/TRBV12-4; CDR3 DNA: TGTGCCAGCACCCGGGACAGGGTGATGAACACTGAAGCTTTCTTT; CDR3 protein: CASTRDRVMNTEAFF
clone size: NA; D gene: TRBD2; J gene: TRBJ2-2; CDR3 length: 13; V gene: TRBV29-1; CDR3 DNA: TGCAGCGCTAGCGGGAGCGGAGGCGGGGAGCTGTTTTTT; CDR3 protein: CSASGSGGGELFF
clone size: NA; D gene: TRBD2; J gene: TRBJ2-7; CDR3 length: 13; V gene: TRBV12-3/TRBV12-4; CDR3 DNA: TGTGCCAGCAGCCGACTAGCGGGAAACGAGCAGTACTTC; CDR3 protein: CASSRLAGNEQYF
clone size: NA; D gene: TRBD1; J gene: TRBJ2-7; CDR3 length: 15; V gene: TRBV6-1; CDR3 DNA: TGTGCCAGCACCTCAGGGGGACAGATGAACTACGAGCAGTACTTC; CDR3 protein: CASTSGGQMNYEQYF
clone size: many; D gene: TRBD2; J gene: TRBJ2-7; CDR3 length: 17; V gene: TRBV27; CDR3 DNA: TGTGCCAGCAGCCCTGGGGCTAGCGGGGGGGCCGGGTACGAGCAGTACTTC; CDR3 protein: CASSPGASGGAGYEQYF
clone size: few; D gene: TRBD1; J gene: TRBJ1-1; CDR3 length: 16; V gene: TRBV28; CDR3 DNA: TGTGCCAACCTTCCCCTCGGACAGGGGGTCATTGATGAAGCTTTCTTT; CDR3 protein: CANLPLGQGVIDEAFF
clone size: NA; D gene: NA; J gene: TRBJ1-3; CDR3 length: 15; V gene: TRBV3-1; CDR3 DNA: TGTGCCAGCAGCCACGGCCTGAAGTTGGGAAACACCATATATTTT; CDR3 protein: CASSHGLKLGNTIYF
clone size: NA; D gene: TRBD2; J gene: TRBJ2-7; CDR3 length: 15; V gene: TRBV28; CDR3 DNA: TGTGCCAGCATACGCTCCGGGACTAGCGCCCACGAGCAGTACTTC; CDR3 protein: CASIRSGTSAHEQYF
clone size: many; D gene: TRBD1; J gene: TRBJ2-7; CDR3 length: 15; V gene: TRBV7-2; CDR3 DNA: TGTGCCAGCAGCTTGAAGGGACAGGGCTACTACGAGCAGTACTTC; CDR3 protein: CASSLKGQGYYEQYF
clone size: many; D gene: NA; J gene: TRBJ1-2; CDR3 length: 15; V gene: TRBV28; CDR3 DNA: TGTGCCAGCACCCAATTGGGACTCTCTAACTATGGCTACACCTTC; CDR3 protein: CASTQLGLSNYGYTF
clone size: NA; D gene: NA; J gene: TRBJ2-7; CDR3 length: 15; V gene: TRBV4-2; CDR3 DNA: TGTGCCAGCAGCCAAGAGGGGGGCAGGGTAAACGAGCAGTACTTC; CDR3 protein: CASSQEGGRVNEQYF